This is a list of T cell receptor beta chains from one sample in a study of T cell responses to AZD1222 COVID-19 vaccine. Profiled with immunoSEQ multiplex PCR; TCRdb holds only in-frame clones, not every one. This sample carries 200,000 to 250,000 clones, roughly 94% of them seen once, and the ten largest clones take 1.5% to 2%. The sample in question was peripheral blood, obtained 28 days after the second dose of the MenACWY control vaccine. These receptors came from an adult who received the MenACWY meningococcal vaccine as a control. CDR3s include the opening cysteine and the closing phenylalanine or tryptophan. Each record gives: D gene, J gene, clone size, V gene, CDR3 protein, CDR3 DNA. The D gene is left open where the match is weak. Some rows mark clone size as missing; the rest say once, few, many or name a class of expanded clone.

- TRBJ1-2 - TRBV5-8 CASSPIHGLEGYTF TGTGCCAGCAGCCCGATCCACGGGTTAGAAGGCTACACCTTC
TRBD2 TRBJ2-7 - TRBV2 CASRLTSEGYEQYF TGTGCCAGCAGATTGACTAGCGAGGGCTACGAGCAGTACTTC
- TRBJ1-2 - TRBV27 CASTPGNTYGYTF TGTGCCAGCACCCCAGGGAATACCTATGGCTACACCTTC
- TRBJ1-1 - TRBV2 CARQYAEAFF TGTGCCAGACAGTATGCTGAAGCTTTCTTT
- TRBJ2-3 - TRBV7-9 CASSSFDRADTQYF TGTGCCAGCAGCTCCTTCGATCGCGCAGATACGCAGTATTTT
- TRBJ2-5 - TRBV30 CAWSEVGGETQYF TGTGCCTGGAGTGAGGTGGGGGGAGAGACCCAGTACTTC
- TRBJ2-6 - TRBV28 CASGPTTGANVLTF TGTGCCAGCGGGCCGACCACTGGGGCCAACGTCCTGACTTTC
TRBD2 TRBJ2-2 - TRBV18 CASSTAGGTNTGELFF TGTGCCAGCTCAACCGCGGGGGGGACGAACACCGGGGAGCTGTTTTTT
- TRBJ2-7 - TRBV11-2 CASSLGIGDVSYEQYF TGTGCCAGCAGCTTAGGTATAGGAGACGTTTCCTACGAGCAGTACTTC
TRBD1 TRBJ1-2 - TRBV6-7 CASSGQVCTF TGTGCCAGCAGTGGACAGGTTTGCACCTTC
TRBD2 TRBJ2-3 - TRBV9 CASSPESSGSTDTQYF TGTGCCAGCAGCCCAGAGTCTAGCGGGAGCACAGATACGCAGTATTTT
TRBD2 TRBJ2-1 - TRBV12-5 CASAQDQGLAVYNEQFF TGTGCTAGTGCTCAGGACCAGGGACTAGCGGTCTACAATGAGCAGTTCTTC
- TRBJ1-5 - TRBV19 CASSIVAGSSNQPQHF TGTGCCAGTAGTATAGTGGCGGGGTCCAGCAATCAGCCCCAGCATTTT
- TRBJ2-1 - TRBV5-8 CASTLGATNGDEQFF TGTGCCAGCACCTTGGGGGCTACAAATGGCGATGAGCAGTTCTTC
- TRBJ2-3 - TRBV7-9 CAIDTQYF TGTGCCATAGATACGCAGTATTTT
- TRBJ2-7 - TRBV11-3 CASSRRIPTRCGTYCEQYF TGTGCCAGCAGCCGGCGGATTCCAACCCGGTGTGGGACATATTGCGAGCAGTACTTC
TRBD1 TRBJ1-2 - TRBV13 CASSPTRDRTNYGYTF TGTGCCAGCAGCCCGACTCGGGACAGGACCAACTATGGCTACACCTTC
TRBD1 TRBJ1-2 - TRBV19 CASRDGQGGGGYTF TGTGCCAGTAGGGATGGACAGGGGGGAGGAGGCTACACCTTC
- TRBJ2-7 - TRBV21-1 CASSKRPRTGGIWEQYF TGTGCCAGCAGCAAACGCCCAAGGACAGGGGGCATTTGGGAGCAGTACTTC
TRBD1 TRBJ1-4 - TRBV2 CASSETGYGEKLFF TGTGCCAGCAGCGAGACAGGGTACGGAGAAAAACTGTTTTTT
- TRBJ1-6 - TRBV7-3 CASSFTESSPLHF TGTGCCAGCAGCTTCACAGAGTCTTCACCCCTCCACTTT
TRBD2 TRBJ2-7 - TRBV11-2 CASSFQRGGPLDEQYF TGTGCCAGCAGCTTCCAGCGGGGGGGCCCCCTAGACGAGCAGTACTTC
- TRBJ1-6 - TRBV5-5 CASSLAVFTFNSPLHF TGTGCCAGCAGCTTGGCTGTCTTCACCTTTAATTCACCCCTCCACTTT
- TRBJ1-1 - TRBV14 CASSQDGGDRLNTEAFF TGTGCCAGCAGCCAAGATGGGGGAGACAGGCTGAACACTGAAGCTTTCTTT
- TRBJ1-5 - TRBV3-1/TRBV3-2 CASSLGLDSNQPQHF TGTGCCAGCAGCCTGGGCTTGGATAGCAATCAGCCCCAGCATTTT
- TRBJ2-2 - TRBV7-9 CASSLGGRANTGELFF TGTGCCAGCAGCTTAGGAGGCAGGGCGAACACCGGGGAGCTGTTTTTT
- TRBJ1-2 once TRBV19 CASSIQIPAGAGGYTF TGTGCCAGTAGTATTCAAATTCCCGCCGGGGCGGGGGGCTACACCTTC
- TRBJ1-2 - TRBV28 CASSGQRNYGYTF TGTGCCAGCAGCGGACAGCGGAACTATGGCTACACCTTC
- TRBJ1-3 - TRBV9 CASSGQDSGNTIYF TGTGCCAGCAGCGGACAGGACTCTGGAAACACCATATATTTT
- TRBJ2-7 - TRBV5-1 CASSSRGKVYF TGCGCCAGCAGCTCCCGGGGGAAGGTATACTTC
- TRBJ2-2 - TRBV25-1 CASSGQLTGELFF TGTGCCAGCAGTGGACAGTTAACCGGGGAGCTGTTTTTT
TRBD1 TRBJ1-6 - TRBV30 CAWSRLTGAYSPLHF TGTGCCTGGAGTAGGCTGACAGGGGCTTATTCACCCCTCCACTTT
TRBD2 TRBJ2-6 - TRBV19 CASAGGGAPGANVLTF TGTGCCAGTGCCGGCGGGGGGGCACCTGGGGCCAACGTCCTGACTTTC
- TRBJ1-6 - TRBV5-1 CASSLTLNLGTGNNSPLHF TGCGCCAGCAGCTTGACCCTCAATTTGGGGACGGGCAATAATTCACCCCTCCACTTT
- TRBJ2-3 - TRBV9 CASSVVGDTDTQYF TGTGCCAGCAGCGTAGTTGGAGACACAGATACGCAGTATTTT
- TRBJ2-3 - TRBV12-3/TRBV12-4 CASSFEGGTQYF TGTGCCAGCAGTTTTGAGGGAGGTACGCAGTATTTT
- TRBJ2-2 - TRBV2 CASSENMAGELFF TGTGCCAGCAGTGAAAACATGGCCGGGGAGCTGTTTTTT
- TRBJ1-2 - TRBV11-1 CASSGGVTGYTF TGTGCCAGCAGCGGGGGAGTGACTGGCTACACCTTC
TRBD1 TRBJ2-6 - TRBV28 CASSSVRGGQGAPPNVLTF TGTGCCAGCAGTTCGGTCCGAGGGGGACAGGGGGCCCCCCCCAACGTCCTGACTTTC
TRBD2 TRBJ2-1 - TRBV6-5 CASSTGLAYNEQFF TGTGCCAGCAGTACGGGACTAGCCTACAATGAGCAGTTCTTC